Listed here are 23 T cell receptor beta chains from one sample, sequenced in a study of blood T cell repertoires in COVID-19. Assay used: immunoSEQ multiplex PCR; TCRdb lists only in-frame clones, some missing. In the table there are 350,000 to 500,000 clones, over 85% of which are singletons. The sequencing input was peripheral blood. These receptor sequences come from a man between 18 and 29 years old with COVID-19, enrolled during active disease.

This sequence joins TRBV18 and TRBJ2-1, with 8 bases identical to TRBD2. The CDR3 sequence is 12 residues long. Germline loops: CDR1 KGHSH, CDR2 LQKENI. V dropped 2 bases and J dropped 15; count of bases not matched to a gene: 6. In DNA, the CDR3 is TGTGCCAGCTCACCAACCGGGAGGGCCCTGTTCTTC. Its translation: CASSPTGRALFF. The entire variable domain, with the rest obtained from reference TRBV18 and TRBJ2-1, is as follows: NAGVMQNPRHLVRRRGQEARLRCSPMKGHSHVYWYRQLPEEGLKFMVYLQKENIIDESGMPKERFSAEFPKEGPSILRIQQVVRGDSAAYFCASSPTGRALFFGPGTRLTVL.

The chain joins TRBV3-1 (or the pseudogene TRBV3-2) to TRBJ2-5; possible D gene TRBD1, 6 bases. The CDR3 totals 18 residues. Germline CDR1 is LGHDT and CDR2 is YNNKEL (reference sequence). Trimming removed 4 bases at V and 3 bases at J, with 24 bases between. For the CDR3, the DNA is TGTGCCAGCAGCCCTCGCTTAAAGACTCCGGGACAAGAAGAGACCCAGTACTTC. Amino acids: CASSPRLKTPGQEETQYF.

J is TRBJ2-3 and V is TRBV2; 7 positions match TRBD2. After removal of 0 bases from V and 0 bases from J, the junction contained 0 bases not matched to a gene. The CDR3 sequence is 15 residues long. Germline CDR1 is SNHLY and CDR2 is FYNNEI. The DNA of the CDR3 is TGTGCCAGCAGTGAAGCTAGCGGGAGCACAGATACGCAGTATTTT. Translated, it gives CASSEASGSTDTQYF.

The rearrangement links TRBV11-2 to TRBJ2-5; 16 nucleotides match TRBD2. CDR1 is SGHAT, CDR2 FQNNGV, per germline. The CDR3 has 17 residues. V gave up 4 bases and J gave up 5 bases; unmatched junction bases: 7. The CDR3 is CASSSPGLAGGRETQYF. CDR3 nucleotides: TGTGCCAGCAGCTCGCCGGGACTAGCGGGGGGGCGCGAGACCCAGTACTTC.

This rearrangement joins TRBV7-8 to TRBJ2-2; 9 bases align to TRBD2. The V and J ends lost 2 bases and 3 bases, in that order; junction bases with no gene match: 7. The CDR3 sequence is 17 residues long. The V gene's germline CDR1 is SGHVS and CDR2 FQNEAQ. Here the CDR3 reads CASSLKRTSVYTGELFF. For the CDR3, the DNA is TGTGCCAGCAGCTTAAAGAGGACTAGCGTATACACCGGGGAGCTGTTTTTT. Full variable domain (missing parts from reference TRBV7-8 and TRBJ2-2): GAGVSQSPRYKVAKRGQDVALRCDPISGHVSLFWYQQALGQGPEFLTYFQNEAQLDKSGLPSDRFFAERPEGSVSTLKIQRTQQEDSAVYLCASSLKRTSVYTGELFFGEGSRLTVL.

This sequence joins TRBV7-9 and TRBJ2-5; 7 bases align to TRBD1. V lost 1 base and J lost 4; bases outside the gene matches: 3. CDR1 is SEHNR and CDR2 is FQNEAQ in the germline V gene (reference sequence). The CDR3 is made up of 14 amino acids. DNA of the CDR3: TGTGCCAGCAGCTTAGTACAGGGGAGAGAGACCCAGTACTTC. Translating it yields CASSLVQGRETQYF. The complete variable domain, with remaining parts taken from reference TRBV7-9 and TRBJ2-5, reads DTGVSQNPRHKITKRGQNVTFRCDPISEHNRLYWYRQTLGQGPEFLTYFQNEAQLEKSRLLSDRFSAERPKGSFSTLEIQRTEQGDSAMYLCASSLVQGRETQYFGPGTRLLVL.

In DNA form, the CDR3 reads TGTGCCAGCAGTTTAGGGGAGGCGCAGCCCCAGCATTTT. Its translation is CASSLGEAQPQHF. J is TRBJ1-5 and V is TRBV27; D is ambiguous. Germline CDR1 and CDR2: MNHEY and SMNVEV (reference sequence). The CDR3 runs 13 residues. Trimming pared 2 bases from V and 7 bases from J, leaving 9 bases between.

CDR3 coding DNA: TGTGCCAGCAGTTTCCAGAACACAGATACGCAGTATTTT. Its translation: CASSFQNTDTQYF. The rearrangement links TRBV27 to TRBJ2-3; D not certain. V shed 3 bases and J shed 2 bases, with 6 bases lying between them. Germline CDR1 is MNHEY and CDR2 is SMNVEV (reference sequence). The CDR3 totals 13 residues.

The rearrangement uses TRBV11-2 and TRBJ2-7, with D perhaps matching TRBD1 (5 bases). Looked up from germline, CDR1 is SGHAT and CDR2 is FQNNGV. Trimming took off 6 bases at V and 12 bases at J, with 24 bases between the two ends. This CDR3 spans 14 amino acids. CDR3: CASSSVRDQHGPYF. As DNA, the CDR3 is TGTGCCAGCAGTTCGGTCAGGGATCAGCACGGGCCGTACTTC. The full variable domain, completed using reference TRBV11-2 and TRBJ2-7, is EAGVAQSPRYKIIEKRQSVAFWCNPISGHATLYWYQQILGQGPKLLIQFQNNGVVDDSQLPKDRFSAERLKGVDSTLKIQPAKLEDSAVYLCASSSVRDQHGPYFGPGTRLTVT.

This clone was observed a single time. The chain carries TRBV11-3 and TRBJ2-7; 8 bases map to TRBD1. V was clipped by 5 bases and J by 4 bases; unmatched bases: 7. Germline-derived CDR1 and CDR2 are SGHNT and YENEEA. This CDR3 region has 14 residues. CDR3 region: CASSPDRGSYEQYF. DNA for the CDR3: TGTGCCAGCAGCCCCGACAGGGGATCGTACGAGCAGTACTTC.

The chain links TRBV21-1 to TRBJ1-5; the D call in the table, TRBD1, was not verified against the DNA. TRBV21-1 is a documented pseudogene. The CDR3 extends over 16 amino acids. CDR3 in DNA: TGTGCCAGCAGCAACCCTTTGACAGGGGGCAATCAGCCCCAGCATTTT. Protein: CASSNPLTGGNQPQHF.

This CDR3 reads CASSLSFRAGESYEQYF. CDR3 DNA: TGTGCCAGCAGCTTGAGCTTTCGCGCGGGAGAGTCCTACGAGCAGTACTTC. The V call is TRBV7-9, the J call TRBJ2-7, with TRBD2 matching 7 bases. This CDR3 region has 17 residues. V was pared by 3 bases and J by 1 base, with 12 bases of the junction left unmatched. Germline V lookup: CDR1 SEHNR, CDR2 FQNEAQ (reference sequence).

V usage is TRBV6-5 and J usage is TRBJ2-7, with 14 bases identical to TRBD2. From germline, CDR1 is MNHEY and CDR2 SVGAGI. V shed 10 bases, J shed 4 bases, and the junction held 3 bases outside the gene matches. This CDR3 region has 13 residues. Here the CDR3 DNA reads TGTGCCACCTGGACTAGCGGGGGGTACGAGCAGTACTTC. Translation gives CATWTSGGYEQYF.

This clone turned up a few times. This chain uses TRBV30 with TRBJ1-3, with 8 nucleotides matching TRBD1. CDR3 length: 19 amino acids. Germline CDR1 GTSNPN, CDR2 SVGIG (reference sequence). Unmatched junction bases numbered 13, after V lost 0 bases and J lost 0 bases. This chain's CDR3 is CAWSVRFRDRGHSGNTIYF. CDR3 coding DNA: TGTGCCTGGAGTGTAAGATTTCGAGACAGGGGACACTCTGGAAACACCATATATTTT.

The gene calls are TRBV7-9 and TRBJ1-1; a weak D match, TRBD1 (6 bases). The germline gives CDR1 SEHNR, CDR2 FQNEAQ (reference sequence). The CDR3 extends over 14 amino acids. V lost 7 bases, J lost 3 bases, and 15 bases lay in between. The CDR3 region has the DNA TGTGCCAGCACGACACAGGGTTCCGACACTGAAGCTTTCTTT. Translated, it gives CASTTQGSDTEAFF.

V is TRBV30 and J is TRBJ1-2; D gene unclear. The CDR3 length is 14 residues. Germline assignment: CDR1 GTSNPN and CDR2 SVGIG (reference sequence). Trimming cost V 0 bases and J 7 bases, with 15 bases left between them. The CDR3 sequence is CAWSVLGLPTGYTF. The CDR3 DNA sequence: TGTGCCTGGAGTGTACTTGGACTCCCGACTGGCTACACCTTC.

This clone has a single count. The chain carries TRBV3-1 (or the pseudogene TRBV3-2) and TRBJ2-2, with D maybe TRBD1 (5 bases). Germline V gene data show CDR1 as LGHDT and CDR2 as YNNKEL (reference sequence). V lost 4 bases to trimming and J lost 6 bases, with 12 bases between them. The CDR3 consists of 14 residues. CDR3 nucleotides: TGTGCCAGCAGCCGGCCCCTAGGGGCCGGGGAGCTGTTTTTT. Protein: CASSRPLGAGELFF.

The chain combines TRBV27 with TRBJ1-1; D not resolved. Germline V CDR1 and CDR2: MNHEY, SMNVEV (reference sequence). Trimming stripped 5 bases from V and 3 bases from J, with 13 bases between. The CDR3 extends over 14 amino acids. CDR3 bases: TGTGCCAGCAGTGTGATCACCGCGGACACTGAAGCTTTCTTT. Its translation: CASSVITADTEAFF.

The CDR3 region is CASSLGLLQETQYF. CDR3 in DNA: TGTGCCAGCAGCTTAGGGCTCCTCCAAGAGACCCAGTACTTC. The V and J genes are TRBV11-2 and TRBJ2-5, with D unresolved. The CDR3 runs 14 residues. Germline CDR1 SGHAT, CDR2 FQNNGV. With 1 base removed from V and 1 base from J, the gap between germline ends came to 7 bases.

The chain carries TRBV12-5 and TRBJ1-5, with a weak D call TRBD1 (5 bases). The CDR3 is made up of 16 amino acids. Trimming left V 7 bases short and J 6 bases short, with 22 bases between. Germline CDR1 reads LGHNT; CDR2 reads FRNRAP. The CDR3: CASAPLTGSGGQPQHF. As DNA, the CDR3 is TGTGCTAGTGCCCCTCTCACGGGAAGCGGGGGTCAGCCCCAGCATTTT.

This clone was recorded once. The chain joins TRBV11-3 to TRBJ1-4, with D hard to call. The germline CDR1 and CDR2 sequences are SGHNT and YENEEA. CDR3 length equals 13 residues. V dropped 4 bases and J dropped 8 bases, with 11 bases sitting between them. DNA of the CDR3: TGTGCCAGCAGCTCAGCTAGGATGGAAAAACTGTTTTTT. It specifies CASSSARMEKLFF.

The chain recombines TRBV10-1 with TRBJ2-3; D may be TRBD2 (6 bases). This CDR3 comprises 14 residues. The V gene's germline CDR1 is WNHNN and CDR2 SYGVQD (reference sequence). Trimming took 4 bases from V and 1 from J, leaving 9 bases between them. The CDR3, as DNA: TGCGCCAGCAGTGTAGCGGTGGGCACAGATACGCAGTATTTT. Protein: CASSVAVGTDTQYF.

The J gene is TRBJ2-1, the V gene TRBV11-2; 12 positions agree with TRBD2. Per the germline V gene, CDR1 is SGHAT and CDR2 is FQNNGV. The CDR3 spans 15 residues. V lost 5 bases, J lost 8 bases, and 7 bases stayed unmatched. The CDR3 here is CASSPLTSGGDEQFF. The CDR3 DNA is TGTGCCAGCAGCCCGCTGACTAGCGGGGGCGATGAGCAGTTCTTC.